A selection of T cell receptor beta chains follows, all from one sample in a study of cytomegalovirus exposure and HLA in healthy donors. Libraries were prepared by immunoSEQ multiplex PCR; TCRdb keeps only in-frame clonotypes and omits some of them. The sample records about 100,000 clones, about 59% being singletons. The material sequenced was PBMCs. These receptors all come from a man aged 25 to 45 in good health and CMV-seropositive. The CDR3 runs from the conserved cysteine through the conserved F or W. A D gene is named only where the DNA matches it firmly. Not all rows give a size; the values are once, few, many and, for expanded clones, a class.

v_gene	abundance	d_gene	j_gene	CDR3aa	CDR3nt
TRBV6-6	few	TRBD1	TRBJ2-7	CASSYLRKGANEQYF	TGTGCCAGCAGTTACCTGCGAAAGGGGGCCAACGAGCAGTACTTC
TRBV7-2	NA	NA	TRBJ2-7	CASSPRVGDLDYEQYF	TGTGCCAGCAGCCCGCGGGTGGGCGACCTGGACTACGAGCAGTACTTC
TRBV7-2	NA	NA	TRBJ1-2	CASSLALGARGYTF	TGTGCCAGCAGCTTAGCATTGGGGGCTCGGGGCTACACCTTC
TRBV10-3	few	TRBD1	TRBJ2-2	CAIPGTGGSNTGELFF	TGTGCCATCCCCGGGACAGGGGGCTCGAACACCGGGGAGCTGTTTTTT
TRBV27	NA	TRBD1	TRBJ1-4	CASSSIRGRATNEKLFF	TGTGCCAGCAGCTCCATAAGGGGGCGAGCAACTAATGAAAAACTGTTTTTT
TRBV6-6	NA	TRBD1	TRBJ2-1	CASSWTGGNEQFF	TGTGCCAGCAGCTGGACAGGGGGGAATGAGCAGTTCTTC
TRBV10-2	NA	TRBD2	TRBJ2-2	CASRTSGDTGELFF	TGCGCCAGCAGGACTAGCGGGGACACCGGGGAGCTGTTTTTT
TRBV7-2	few	TRBD1	TRBJ1-3	CASSLGTGGDTIYF	TGTGCCAGCAGCTTAGGGACAGGGGGAGACACCATATATTTT
TRBV30	NA	NA	TRBJ2-7	CAWSEGGNSYEQYF	TGTGCCTGGAGCGAAGGAGGGAACTCCTACGAGCAGTACTTC
TRBV7-6	NA	TRBD1	TRBJ1-2	CASSSERQGHGYTF	TGTGCCAGCAGCTCGGAACGACAGGGCCATGGCTACACCTTC
TRBV11-2	few	TRBD1	TRBJ1-3	CASSLSGGLRGNTIYF	TGTGCCAGCAGCTTATCAGGGGGCTTGCGGGGAAACACCATATATTTT
TRBV2	NA	NA	TRBJ2-7	CASRPRAQPSYEQYF	TGTGCCAGCCGGCCCAGGGCGCAACCGTCCTACGAGCAGTACTTC
TRBV15	NA	TRBD2	TRBJ2-3	CATNPTSRGADTQYF	TGTGCCACCAATCCGACTAGCCGGGGAGCAGATACGCAGTATTTT
TRBV29-1	NA	NA	TRBJ2-2	CSVESWAKDSNTGELFF	TGCAGCGTTGAGAGTTGGGCGAAGGACAGCAACACCGGGGAGCTGTTTTTT
TRBV27	few	NA	TRBJ2-7	CASSSRTSYEQYF	TGTGCCAGCAGTTCAAGGACAAGTTACGAGCAGTACTTC
TRBV7-9	NA	NA	TRBJ2-5	CASREQGAQYF	TGTGCCAGCAGGGAACAGGGAGCCCAGTACTTC
TRBV6-5	NA	TRBD1	TRBJ1-1	CASRGGQGITEAFF	TGTGCCAGCAGAGGGGGCCAGGGGATCACTGAAGCTTTCTTT
TRBV18	few	NA	TRBJ2-7	CASSRFTGDSSYEQYF	TGTGCCAGCTCACGCTTCACAGGGGACTCCTCCTACGAGCAGTACTTC
TRBV25-1	NA	NA	TRBJ2-7	CASSETPGTHYEQYF	TGTGCCAGCAGTGAAACCCCCGGGACACACTACGAGCAGTACTTC
TRBV7-8	NA	NA	TRBJ2-2	CASSLGGGRTGELFF	TGTGCCAGCAGCCTAGGGGGGGGCCGGACCGGGGAGCTGTTTTTT
TRBV23-1	few	NA	TRBJ2-7	CASREGVGQYF	TGCGCCAGCAGGGAGGGTGTGGGGCAGTACTTC
TRBV9	NA	NA	TRBJ2-1	CASSVEAGSYNEQFF	TGTGCCAGCAGCGTCGAGGCGGGATCCTACAATGAGCAGTTCTTC
TRBV30	NA	NA	TRBJ1-2	CAWRTTGGYTF	TGTGCCTGGAGGACTACGGGGGGCTACACCTTC
TRBV19	NA	NA	TRBJ1-2	CASSTGQVYGYTF	TGTGCCAGTAGTACCGGCCAGGTTTATGGCTACACCTTC
TRBV5-1	NA	NA	TRBJ1-5	CATLSGDQDQPQHF	TGCGCCACTCTATCGGGGGACCAGGATCAGCCCCAGCATTTT
TRBV30	few	NA	TRBJ1-2	CAWSSRDTFNYGYTF	TGTGCCTGGAGCAGCCGGGACACATTTAACTATGGCTACACCTTC